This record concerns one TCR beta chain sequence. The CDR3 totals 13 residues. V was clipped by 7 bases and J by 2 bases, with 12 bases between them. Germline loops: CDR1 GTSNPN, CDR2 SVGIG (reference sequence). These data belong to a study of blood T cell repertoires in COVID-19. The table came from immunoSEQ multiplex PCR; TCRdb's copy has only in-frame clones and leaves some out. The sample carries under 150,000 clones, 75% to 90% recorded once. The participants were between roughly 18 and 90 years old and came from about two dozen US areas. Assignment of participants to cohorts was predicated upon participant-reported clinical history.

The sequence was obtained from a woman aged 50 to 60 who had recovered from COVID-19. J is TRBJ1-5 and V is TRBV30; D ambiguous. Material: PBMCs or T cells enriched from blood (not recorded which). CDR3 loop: CASSTNRNQPQHF. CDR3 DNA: TGTGCCTCAAGCACTAATCGCAATCAGCCCCAGCATTTT.